The sequence of this T cell receptor (beta chain) was determined in a study of blood T cell repertoires in COVID-19. Study as a whole: Samples representing acute and convalescent COVID-19 were sourced from the United States, Italy and Spain.

CDR3 size: 12 residues. Germline CDR1 is MGHDK and CDR2 is SYGVNS. The V gene lost 5 bases and the J gene lost 4 bases, with 9 bases spanning the gap. Clinical histories supplied by participants themselves formed the basis of cohort assignment. Assay used: immunoSEQ multiplex PCR; TCRdb lists only in-frame clones, some missing. The data contain 200,000 to 250,000 clones, 82% of them seen just once; the ten biggest clones take up 3% to 4%. J is TRBJ2-7 and V is TRBV25-1; D is uncertain. This TCR came from an older woman who had recovered from COVID-19. Sequencing was performed on PBMCs or T cells enriched from blood (not recorded which). CDR3 DNA sequence: TGTGCCAGCAGTTTAACAGTTTACGAGCAGTACTTC. Translated, it gives CASSLTVYEQYF.